The 31 T cell receptor beta chains in this list originate from one sample, sequenced in a study of cytomegalovirus exposure and HLA in healthy donors. The primer mix had 60 Vbeta and 13 Jbeta primers. Generated by immunoSEQ multiplex PCR, the TCRdb table keeps only in-frame clones and is missing some. The top ten hold less than 6% of the sample, which has roughly 180,000 clones, more than 65% seen once. Sequenced material: PBMCs. Source of these receptors: a woman younger than 45 in good health and CMV-seropositive.

This clone was observed a single time. The chain recombines TRBV9 with TRBJ2-3; possible D gene TRBD1, 5 bases. CDR1 and CDR2 from the germline V gene are SGDLS and YYNGEE. Deletions cut 7 bases from V and 4 bases from J, with 16 bases between. This CDR3 contains 14 residues. CDR3 in DNA: TGTGCCAGCTCTACGTCCAGGGTTTCAGATACGCAGTATTTT. It codes for CASSTSRVSDTQYF. Supplemented by reference TRBV9 and TRBJ2-3, the full variable domain reads DSGVTQTPKHLITATGQRVTLRCSPRSGDLSVYWYQQSLDQGLQFLIQYYNGEERAKGNILERFSAQQFPDLHSELNLSSLELGDSALYFCASSTSRVSDTQYFGPGTRLTVL.

The chain has TRBV2 and TRBJ2-7; 8 nucleotides line up with TRBD1. The ends lost 11 bases at V and 3 bases at J; junction bases unmatched: 30. Germline V CDR1 and CDR2: SNHLY, FYNNEI. The CDR3 is made up of 20 amino acids. The CDR3: CAGVTPMDRVGGFGIYEQYF. For the CDR3, the DNA is TGTGCCGGAGTCACCCCCATGGACAGGGTAGGAGGGTTTGGGATCTACGAGCAGTACTTC.

The J gene is TRBJ2-7, the V gene TRBV6-1; the D gene is possibly TRBD1 (5 bases). The CDR3 length is 14 residues. From germline, CDR1 is MNHNS and CDR2 SASEGT. V dropped 6 bases and J dropped 3 bases, with 15 bases sitting between them. The CDR3 coding sequence is TGTGCCAGCAGCAGGGAAGGTGCCCTCTACGAGCAGTACTTC. Translating gives CASSREGALYEQYF.

This sequence joins TRBV5-1 and TRBJ1-5; 9 positions agree with TRBD1. Trimming removed 3 bases from V and 4 bases from J; junction bases left unmatched: 2. CDR3 length equals 14 residues. Germline V gene data show CDR1 as SGHRS and CDR2 as YFSETQ. The CDR3 DNA is TGCGCCAGCAGCTCTGGACAGGGGAATCAGCCCCAGCATTTT. Its translation is CASSSGQGNQPQHF.

The gene calls are TRBV7-6 and TRBJ2-1; TRBD2 agrees at 12 bases. The length of the CDR3 is 15 residues. Germline V gives CDR1 SGHVS, CDR2 FNYEAQ. V was pared by 5 bases and J by 10 bases, with 9 bases of the junction left unmatched. The CDR3 here is CASSPTSGGSREQFF. As DNA, the CDR3 is TGTGCCAGCAGCCCGACTAGCGGGGGATCGAGGGAGCAGTTCTTC. The full variable domain, its missing parts supplied by reference TRBV7-6 and TRBJ2-1, is GAGVSQSPRYKVTKRGQDVALRCDPISGHVSLYWYRQALGQGPEFLTYFNYEAQQDKSGLPNDRFSAERPEGSISTLTIQRTEQRDSAMYRCASSPTSGGSREQFFGPGTRLTVL.

This clone has only a few counts. The chain carries TRBV6-6 and TRBJ1-5, with no clear D. The V gene's germline CDR1 is MNHNY and CDR2 SVGAGI (reference sequence). The CDR3 totals 13 residues. Trimming removed 7 bases at V and 6 bases at J, with 13 bases between. The CDR3 is CASTIPPFQPQHF. In nucleotides, the CDR3 is TGTGCCAGCACCATCCCCCCATTTCAGCCCCAGCATTTT.

This CDR3 reads CASSFGRGLGKLFF. DNA of the CDR3: TGTGCCAGCAGTTTTGGCAGGGGGCTTGGAAAACTGTTTTTT. The genes are TRBV27 and TRBJ1-4, with 8 bases fitting TRBD1. The CDR3 has 14 residues. CDR1 MNHEY and CDR2 SMNVEV come from the germline V gene (reference sequence). V dropped 3 bases and J dropped 10; count of bases not matched to a gene: 7.

V gene TRBV5-6 combines with J gene TRBJ1-2, with 7 bases fitting TRBD1. Looked up from germline, CDR1 is SGHDT and CDR2 is YYEEEE. The V and J ends lost 0 bases and 4 bases, in that order; junction bases with no gene match: 3. The CDR3 spans 14 residues. CDR3 DNA: TGTGCCAGCAGCTTGGGACAGGGACTCTATGGCTACACCTTC. Protein sequence: CASSLGQGLYGYTF.

This clone was seen a single time. The chain links TRBV2 to TRBJ2-4, with 7 positions matching TRBD2. V lost 4 bases and J lost 15; bases outside the gene matches: 12. Germline CDR1 and CDR2: SNHLY and FYNNEI. CDR3 length equals 13 residues. This chain's CDR3 is CASSGGRTRGTYF. The DNA for the CDR3 is TGTGCCAGCAGTGGGGGTAGGACTAGGGGAACGTACTTC.

The V and J genes are TRBV5-4 and TRBJ2-7; D is unresolved. Trimming removed 2 bases at V and 6 bases at J, with 18 bases between. This CDR3 contains 15 residues. Germline CDR1 reads SGHNT; CDR2 reads YYREEE (reference sequence). The CDR3, as DNA: TGTGCCAGCAGCTTAGCCCGAGGTAATGCGGCCGAGCAGTACTTC. Translation gives CASSLARGNAAEQYF.

A single count supports this clone. The rearrangement uses TRBV19 and TRBJ2-1, with 7 positions matching TRBD2. Trimming removed 5 bases from V and 0 bases from J; junction bases left unmatched: 7. Germline CDR1 reads LNHDA; CDR2 reads SQIVND (reference sequence). The CDR3 extends over 16 amino acids. The CDR3 sequence: CASSLSRGVSYNEQFF. CDR3 in DNA: TGTGCCAGTAGTCTCTCCCGGGGGGTCTCCTACAATGAGCAGTTCTTC.

This rearrangement joins TRBV5-1 to TRBJ2-5; tentative D call: TRBD2 (6 bases). V was clipped by 4 bases and J by 5 bases, with 9 bases between them. Germline V gene sequence: CDR1 SGHRS, CDR2 YFSETQ. This CDR3 is 12 amino acids long. The CDR3 DNA reads as TGCGCCAGCAGCCGACTAGGGGAGACCCAGTACTTC. This sequence encodes CASSRLGETQYF.

The rearrangement links TRBV5-1 to TRBJ2-5; the match to TRBD2 covers 14 bases. Trimming removed 4 bases from V and 5 bases from J; junction bases left unmatched: 7. Per germline, CDR1 SGHRS and CDR2 YFSETQ. The CDR3 sequence is 16 residues long. Here the CDR3 reads CASSPGTSGSDETQYF. As DNA, the CDR3 is TGCGCCAGCAGCCCAGGGACTAGCGGGAGTGACGAGACCCAGTACTTC. Filled out from reference TRBV5-1 and TRBJ2-5, the complete variable domain reads KAGVTQTPRYLIKTRGQQVTLSCSPISGHRSVSWYQQTPGQGLQFLFEYFSETQRNKGNFPGRFSGRQFSNSRSEMNVSTLELGDSALYLCASSPGTSGSDETQYFGPGTRLLVL.

This clone was detected once. The chain recombines TRBV6-5 with TRBJ1-1, with TRBD1 matching over 10 bases. With 6 bases clipped from V and 3 bases from J, the junction kept 4 bases outside the gene matches. The CDR3 extends over 14 amino acids. CDR1 is MNHEY, CDR2 SVGAGI, per germline. The CDR3 sequence is CASRRDRGHTEAFF. The DNA of the CDR3 is TGTGCCAGCAGGCGGGACAGGGGCCACACTGAAGCTTTCTTT.

This sequence joins TRBV18 and TRBJ1-2; D is ambiguous. The CDR3 contains 14 residues. Germline loops: CDR1 KGHSH, CDR2 LQKENI. V was trimmed by 6 bases and J by 8 bases, leaving 19 bases between them. DNA of the CDR3: TGTGCCAGCTCCCAGTCTTCCGCGGGCGACGGCTACACCTTC. Its translation: CASSQSSAGDGYTF.

V usage is TRBV6-5 and J usage is TRBJ1-2, with D possibly TRBD1 on 5 matching bases. Germline V gene lookup returns CDR1 MNHEY and CDR2 SVGAGI. Trimming removed 7 bases from V and 3 bases from J, with 12 bases in between. The length of the CDR3 is 13 residues. CDR3 nucleotide sequence: TGTGCCAGCACTCGGGGGATCGACTATGGCTACACCTTC. Its translation is CASTRGIDYGYTF.

This clone was observed a few times. The chain combines TRBV7-9 with TRBJ2-1; 8 bases align to TRBD2. V gave up 5 bases and J gave up 6 bases; unmatched junction bases: 12. This CDR3 comprises 16 residues. Germline-derived CDR1 and CDR2 are SEHNR and FQNEAQ (reference sequence). The CDR3 here is CASSGVAGQIFNEQFF. The CDR3 DNA reads TGTGCCAGCAGCGGTGTAGCGGGACAAATTTTCAATGAGCAGTTCTTC.

CDR3 region: CASSLSGQETQYF. The CDR3 DNA follows: TGTGCCAGCAGTTTATCGGGCCAAGAGACCCAGTACTTC. The chain couples TRBV6-5 to TRBJ2-5; no definite D call. From germline, CDR1 is MNHEY and CDR2 SVGAGI. V lost 4 bases to trimming and J lost 1 base, with 7 bases between them. CDR3 length equals 13 residues.

The V and J genes are TRBV19 and TRBJ2-1; 11 bases map to TRBD2. The germline V gene encodes CDR1 LNHDA and CDR2 SQIVND (reference sequence). The V gene end was trimmed by 6 bases and the J gene end by 10 bases; junction bases not matched to a gene: 8. The CDR3 is made up of 14 amino acids. The chain's CDR3 is CASRGGTSGLEQFF. In nucleotides, the CDR3 is TGTGCCAGTAGAGGGGGGACTAGCGGATTAGAGCAGTTCTTC.

The chain couples TRBV5-1 to TRBJ2-5; D possibly corresponds to TRBD2 (5 bases). Looked up from germline, CDR1 is SGHRS and CDR2 is YFSETQ. Trimming removed 4 bases at V and 5 bases at J, with 18 bases between. The CDR3 runs to 15 residues. CDR3 amino acids: CASSPGGPRGETQYF. DNA for the CDR3: TGCGCCAGCAGCCCTGGTGGGCCCCGAGGGGAGACCCAGTACTTC. Using reference TRBV5-1 and TRBJ2-5 for the parts outside the CDR3, the full variable domain is KAGVTQTPRYLIKTRGQQVTLSCSPISGHRSVSWYQQTPGQGLQFLFEYFSETQRNKGNFPGRFSGRQFSNSRSEMNVSTLELGDSALYLCASSPGGPRGETQYFGPGTRLLVL.

This chain joins TRBV27 and TRBJ2-2, with 7 bases fitting TRBD2. This CDR3 is built from 13 residues. J lost 7 bases, V lost 2 bases, and 1 base had no gene match. Per the germline V gene, CDR1 is MNHEY and CDR2 is SMNVEV (reference sequence). The CDR3 is CASSLAGVGELFF. The CDR3 DNA reads TGTGCCAGCAGTTTAGCGGGAGTCGGGGAGCTGTTTTTT.

This chain uses TRBV6-5 with TRBJ1-1, with D uncertain. The CDR3 is 12 amino acids. Germline CDR1 is MNHEY and CDR2 is SVGAGI. V lost 10 bases to trimming and J lost 5 bases, with 14 bases between them. The CDR3 protein is CATEDEGTEAFF. CDR3 sequence (DNA): TGTGCCACCGAAGATGAGGGTACTGAAGCTTTCTTT.

This chain connects TRBV28 to TRBJ2-5; 11 bases are shared with TRBD1. The CDR3 runs 14 residues. Per germline, CDR1 MDHEN and CDR2 SYDVKM. J was trimmed by 5 bases and V by 4 bases; bases with no gene match: 3. The CDR3 is CASSSGTGGETQYF. In nucleotides, the CDR3 is TGTGCCAGCAGTTCTGGGACAGGGGGGGAGACCCAGTACTTC.

This clone was seen more than once but under ten times. The rearrangement links TRBV2 to TRBJ2-7, with D possibly being TRBD2 (6 bases). Looked up from germline, CDR1 is SNHLY and CDR2 is FYNNEI. The CDR3 length is 12 residues. The V and J ends lost 6 bases and 3 bases respectively, with 9 bases between them. This CDR3 is CASRWDFYEQYF. CDR3 nucleotide sequence: TGTGCCAGCAGGTGGGACTTCTACGAGCAGTACTTC.

The chain recombines TRBV7-9 with TRBJ1-1, with D maybe TRBD1 (6 bases). The V gene lost 1 base and the J gene lost 4 bases, with 10 bases spanning the gap. The CDR3 loop spans 14 amino acids. Germline-derived CDR1 and CDR2 are SEHNR and FQNEAQ (reference sequence). Here the CDR3 DNA reads TGTGCCAGCAGCTTAGTGGGGGCAAGCACTGAAGCTTTCTTT. Protein product: CASSLVGASTEAFF. The whole variable domain, filled in from reference TRBV7-9 and TRBJ1-1, reads DTGVSQNPRHKITKRGQNVTFRCDPISEHNRLYWYRQTLGQGPEFLTYFQNEAQLEKSRLLSDRFSAERPKGSFSTLEIQRTEQGDSAMYLCASSLVGASTEAFFGQGTRLTVV.

V and J are TRBV27 and TRBJ1-2; D is possibly TRBD1 (6 bases). The germline V and J ends were trimmed by 6 bases and 8 bases, with 19 bases remaining between them. The CDR3 length is 14 residues. Germline CDR1 is MNHEY and CDR2 is SMNVEV (reference sequence). The CDR3 coding sequence is TGTGCCAGCAGGAAGACAGGTACCTGGGACGGCTACACCTTC. This sequence encodes CASRKTGTWDGYTF.

This chain links TRBV7-9 with TRBJ2-2; 11 bases line up with TRBD2. The V and J ends lost 3 bases and 7 bases, in that order; junction bases with no gene match: 10. The CDR3 sequence is 17 residues long. CDR1 SEHNR and CDR2 FQNEAQ come from the germline V gene (reference sequence). The CDR3 bases are TGTGCCAGCAGCTTTGGGACTAGCGGAAACTGGGGCGGGGAGCTGTTTTTT. It codes for CASSFGTSGNWGGELFF.

This chain uses TRBV5-1 with TRBJ1-1; D ambiguous. This CDR3 contains 14 residues. The V gene's germline CDR1 is SGHRS and CDR2 YFSETQ. Trimming pared 3 bases from V and 1 base from J, leaving 10 bases between. CDR3 DNA sequence: TGCGCCAGCAGCTCCCTCCCGGGGAACACTGAAGCTTTCTTT. Protein: CASSSLPGNTEAFF.

CDR3 loop: CASREVQNSPLHF. The CDR3 nucleotides are TGTGCCAGCAGAGAGGTTCAGAATTCACCCCTCCACTTT. The chain joins TRBV6-1 to TRBJ1-6; D gene unclear. The CDR3 sequence is 13 residues long. V lost 6 bases and J 7 bases, leaving 10 bases between the germline ends. Germline values: CDR1 MNHNS, CDR2 SASEGT.

The chain recombines TRBV6-5 with TRBJ2-5, with TRBD2 matching 8 bases. CDR1 MNHEY and CDR2 SVGAGI come from the germline V gene. This CDR3 has 14 amino acids. J gave up 5 bases and V 7 bases, and 9 bases lay outside the gene matches. CDR3 sequence reads: CASNPGSGAETQYF. CDR3 coding DNA: TGTGCCAGCAATCCGGGTAGCGGGGCTGAGACCCAGTACTTC.

This sequence joins TRBV5-1 and TRBJ2-5, with 7 bases matching TRBD1. This CDR3 comprises 15 residues. The germline gives CDR1 SGHRS, CDR2 YFSETQ. V trimming: 1 base; J trimming: 5 bases; junction bases outside the gene matches: 8. Here the CDR3 reads CASSLITGVGETQYF. The CDR3 DNA is TGCGCCAGCAGCTTGATAACAGGGGTGGGGGAGACCCAGTACTTC.